These 9 T cell receptor beta chains originate from one sample sequenced in a study of T cell changes during pregnancy in multiple sclerosis. Repertoires were generated with immunoSEQ multiplex PCR, while TCRdb's copy carries only in-frame clones and drops some. The sample shows some 93,000 clones, 91% of them seen only once. Here the sequenced sample was peripheral blood, taken after pregnancy. All receptors derive from a female donor in good health, enrolled as a control in a pregnancy study.

The chain is built from TRBV7-6 and TRBJ1-2, with D unresolved. Trimming removed 4 bases at V and 0 bases at J, with 12 bases between. The germline CDR1 and CDR2 sequences are SGHVS and FNYEAQ. The CDR3 spans 15 residues. The DNA of the CDR3 is TGTGCCAGCAGCTACCTCCCGGGTTCTAACTATGGCTACACCTTC. Translated, it gives CASSYLPGSNYGYTF.

This clone has only a few counts. This chain links TRBV5-1 with TRBJ1-2; 9 bases are a match to TRBD1. Germline CDR1 is SGHRS and CDR2 is YFSETQ. V lost 4 bases, J lost 8 bases, and 6 bases stayed unmatched. The length of the CDR3 is 13 residues. CDR3 DNA sequence: TGCGCCAGCAGCGCTACAGGGGGCCTAGGCTACACCTTC. Translating it yields CASSATGGLGYTF.

Regarding this clone: One end of the junction varies from germline; a read error may be responsible. The chain employs TRBV7-7 and TRBJ1-1; D is possibly TRBD1 (6 bases). CDR1 is SSHAT, CDR2 FNYEAQ, per germline (reference sequence). This CDR3 is 17 amino acids long. In nucleotides, the CDR3 is TGTGCTAGCAGCTTTAAGACGATCGGACAGTCTAACACTGAAGCTTTCTTT. Protein: CASSFKTIGQSNTEAFF.

The CDR3 is CASSWTRSLSTDTQYF. Written as DNA, the CDR3 is TGCGCCAGCAGCTGGACTCGTTCACTTTCCACAGATACGCAGTATTTT. V and J are TRBV4-1 and TRBJ2-3, with D perhaps TRBD2 (5 bases). This CDR3 contains 16 residues. The germline V and J ends were trimmed by 5 bases and 2 bases, with 17 bases remaining between them. Germline lookup yields CDR1 MGHRA and CDR2 YSYEKL.

This chain uses TRBV6-5 with TRBJ2-7; no clear D. CDR3 length: 11 amino acids. V gave up 6 bases and J gave up 7 bases, with 10 bases separating them. Per germline, CDR1 MNHEY and CDR2 SVGAGI. The CDR3 region is CASSSPQEQYF. The CDR3 region has the DNA TGTGCCAGCAGCTCCCCCCAGGAGCAGTACTTC.

This clone appeared a single time. The CDR3 DNA follows: TGTGCCAGCAGCTTACCAGGGGGGACCGGGGAGCTGTTTTTT. The encoded protein is CASSLPGGTGELFF. The chain is built from TRBV7-3 and TRBJ2-2, with a possible D match to TRBD1 (7 bases). Germline V lookup: CDR1 SGHTA, CDR2 FQGTGA. The CDR3 is made up of 14 amino acids. V lost 2 bases and J lost 5, with 9 bases in between.

Turning to this clone: A much larger clone differs by one base, so this may be a read error. V usage is TRBV7-2 and J usage is TRBJ2-5; tentative D call: TRBD1 (7 bases). The ends were cut back, 5 bases at V and 5 bases at J, with 12 bases in the middle. CDR3 length: 13 residues. Germline V gives CDR1 SGHTA, CDR2 FQGNSA. The CDR3 sequence: CASSETGRETQYF. DNA for the CDR3: TGTGCCAGCAGCGAGACAGGGAGGGAGACCCAGTACTTC.

This clone was counted a single time. The chain carries TRBV28 and TRBJ1-1, with 11 positions matching TRBD1. With 1 base clipped from V and 11 bases from J, the junction kept 9 bases outside the gene matches. The CDR3 extends over 15 amino acids. The V gene's germline CDR1 is MDHEN and CDR2 SYDVKM. CDR3 protein: CASSLSRGTGGYAFF. CDR3 bases: TGTGCCAGCAGTTTATCTAGGGGGACAGGGGGTTATGCTTTCTTT.

This clone has only one observation. The chain has TRBV9 and TRBJ1-1, with 9 positions matching TRBD1. Germline CDR1 and CDR2: SGDLS and YYNGEE. There are 15 residues in the CDR3. After removal of 0 bases from V and 0 bases from J, the junction contained 0 bases not matched to a gene. The CDR3 reads CASSVGDRVNTEAFF. The CDR3 DNA is TGTGCCAGCAGCGTAGGGGACAGGGTGAACACTGAAGCTTTCTTT.